This TCR beta chain was retrieved from a study of T cell responses to AZD1222 COVID-19 vaccine. Regarding the study as a whole: The reported proportion of spike-specific TCRs targeting unmutated variant regions was nearly half. Regions 160-218 and 743-854 held dominance among vaccine-associated CD4 TCRs, which spanned spike.

The data were produced by immunoSEQ multiplex PCR, yet TCRdb's version contains in-frame clones alone and is incomplete. The sample lists just under 95,000 clones, 86% occurring once. Turning to this clone: Its antigen is as yet unknown.

The trim removed 5 bases at V and 8 bases at J, leaving 10 bases unmatched. The CDR3 runs to 15 residues. The V gene's germline CDR1 is MNHEY and CDR2 SMNVEV (reference sequence). The input for sequencing was peripheral blood, taken on day 0 of AZD1222 vaccination. The receptor was derived from an adult in good health. This sequence joins TRBV27 and TRBJ1-4; 8 bases agree with TRBD1. This chain's CDR3 is CASSPRTGIKEKLFF. In DNA form, the CDR3 reads TGTGCCAGCAGTCCCAGGACAGGGATAAAAGAAAAACTGTTTTTT.